This T cell receptor beta chain stems from a study of T-cell memory formation after mild COVID-19. Study-wide background: TCR clusters were mostly donor specific.

TCRalpha and TCRbeta libraries used 5'RACE with constant-segment primers and UMIs. TCRdb used MiXCR to reprocess the 5' RACE reads, holding one entry per CDR3 protein. The sample has about 400,000 distinct CDR3 sequences; around 22% are singletons. In its sample, this clonotype was seen a few times. Its target is unknown. Study-wide findings and caveats: Later expanders leaned toward CD4+, whereas clones contracting from day 15 to 85 were balanced CD4/CD8. Clones that contracted clustered mainly in CM and EM if CD4+ and in EMRA if CD8+.

The germline V gene has CDR1 MNHNS and CDR2 SASEGT. Losses at the gene ends were 7 bases for V and 2 bases for J; bases not matched to a gene: 17. The CDR3 has 18 amino acids. The rearrangement joins TRBV6-1 to TRBJ1-2; TRBD1 aligns across 9 bases. Input material: PBMCs or a T cell subset sorted from them (not recorded which). The TCR comes from an adult woman who had mild COVID-19 (a few samples of this study predate the infection). Cell type and time point are not known. This chain's CDR3 is CASTPRWTGVGMNYGYTF. The CDR3 DNA is TGTGCCAGCACCCCCCGGTGGACAGGGGTTGGGATGAACTATGGCTACACCTTC.